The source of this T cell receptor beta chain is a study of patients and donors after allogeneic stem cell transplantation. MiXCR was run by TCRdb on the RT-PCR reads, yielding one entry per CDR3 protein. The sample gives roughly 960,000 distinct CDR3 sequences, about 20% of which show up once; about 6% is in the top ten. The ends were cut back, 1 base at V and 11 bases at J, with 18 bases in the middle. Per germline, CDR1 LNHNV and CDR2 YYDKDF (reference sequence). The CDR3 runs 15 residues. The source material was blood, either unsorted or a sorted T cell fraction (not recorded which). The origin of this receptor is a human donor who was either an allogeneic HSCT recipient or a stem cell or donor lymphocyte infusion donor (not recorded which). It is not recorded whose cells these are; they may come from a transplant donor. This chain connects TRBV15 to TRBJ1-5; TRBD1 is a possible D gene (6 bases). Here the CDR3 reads CATSRVDRPFGAQHF. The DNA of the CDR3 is TGTGCCACCAGCAGAGTGGACAGACCGTTCGGGGCCCAGCATTTT.